This T cell receptor (beta chain) was obtained from a study of T cell responses to AZD1222 COVID-19 vaccine. The length of the CDR3 is 14 residues. The germline V gene encodes CDR1 SGHRS and CDR2 YFSETQ. Trimming cost V 4 bases and J 6 bases, with 16 bases left between them. Data came from immunoSEQ multiplex PCR; TCRdb stores just in-frame clones and leaves some out. This sample carries 150,000 to 180,000 clones, less than 90% of them seen once, and the ten largest clones take 3% to 3.5%. This rearrangement joins TRBV5-1 to TRBJ1-2; TRBD1 might be the D (5 bases). The material was peripheral blood, obtained on day 0 of AZD1222 vaccination. The receptor comes from an adult in good health. CDR3 residues: CASSLRGEQDGYTF. Written as DNA, the CDR3 is TGCGCCAGCAGCCTGAGGGGAGAACAGGATGGCTACACCTTC.